This T cell receptor (beta chain) was captured by sequencing in a study of Graves' ophthalmopathy and Graves' hyperthyroidism. For repertoire sequencing, the TCR beta CDR3 regions were amplified from RNA transcripts. The workflow started with a first-round RT-PCR run with HTBI primers and then moved on to a second-round multiplex PCR. Using its own MiXCR run on the multiplex PCR reads, TCRdb lists one record per CDR3 protein. The sample includes more than 550,000 distinct CDR3 sequences, approximately 39% of them seen just once. This clonotype was seen once. This clonotype was obtained from an adult man with Graves' ophthalmopathy. Source material: peripheral blood.

The CDR3 coding sequence is TGCAGCCAAGACTCCAACACTGAAGCTTTCTTT. It codes for CSQDSNTEAFF. The V and J genes are TRBV29-1 and TRBJ1-1, with D unresolved. Germline CDR1 SQVTM, CDR2 ANQGSEA. The CDR3 is 11 amino acids. Trimming took off 8 bases at V and 2 bases at J, with 9 bases between the two ends.